A single sample gave rise to the 21 T cell receptor beta chains below, sequenced in a study of blood T cell repertoires in COVID-19 (TCRdb year 2020). Library method: the immunoSEQ multiplex PCR assay. TCRdb re-hosts the immuneACCESS table, in-frame sequences only. Its copies lack some clones; in the studies checked, an unresolved V gene accounts for under half of them, and the cause for the rest is not known. This sample is represented by approximately 500,000 clones; roughly 90% of them were singletons. The ten largest clones capture approximately 2% of the sample. Sequencing used PBMCs or T cells enriched from blood (not recorded which). The origin of the receptors is a woman between 40 and 55 years old who had recovered from COVID-19.

The V gene is TRBV19, the J gene TRBJ2-7, with D perhaps TRBD2 (5 bases). The germline CDR1 and CDR2 sequences are LNHDA and SQIVND (reference sequence). The CDR3 has 15 residues. Trimming removed 0 bases at V and 6 bases at J, with 15 bases between. CDR3 loop: CASSIELVGAGEQYF. CDR3 DNA: TGTGCCAGTAGTATAGAGTTGGTGGGAGCCGGCGAGCAGTACTTC.

This clone has only one observation. This chain joins TRBV12-3 or TRBV12-4 and TRBJ2-7; D ambiguous. Trimming cost V 6 bases and J 1 base, with 10 bases left between them. The CDR3 sequence is 13 residues long. CDR3 residues: CASSLSRSYEQYF. The CDR3 nucleotides are TGTGCCAGCAGCCTGAGCAGGTCCTACGAGCAGTACTTC.

V is TRBV14 and J is TRBJ2-3; 10 bases match TRBD2. The CDR3 consists of 16 residues. Germline V gene sequence: CDR1 SGHDN, CDR2 FVKESK. Unmatched junction bases numbered 9, after V lost 2 bases and J lost 7 bases. CDR3 DNA sequence: TGTGCCAGCAGCCAAATGTCCGGGACTAGCGAATATACGCAGTATTTT. It specifies CASSQMSGTSEYTQYF.

The chain combines TRBV7-8 with TRBJ2-5, with 7 bases lining up with TRBD2. In germline, CDR1 is SGHVS, CDR2 FQNEAQ. This CDR3 comprises 16 residues. The V gene end was trimmed by 6 bases and the J gene end by 1 base; junction bases not matched to a gene: 11. Written as DNA, the CDR3 is TGTGCCAGCAGTTTTAGCCCCGGACTAGTCCAAGAGACCCAGTACTTC. Translated: CASSFSPGLVQETQYF.

This rearrangement joins TRBV3-1 (or the pseudogene TRBV3-2) to TRBJ2-3; 10 bases are shared with TRBD2. The germline gives CDR1 LGHDT, CDR2 YNNKEL (reference sequence). The CDR3 length is 18 residues. The V gene end was trimmed by 1 base and the J gene end by 1 base; junction bases not matched to a gene: 8. In nucleotides, the CDR3 is TGTGCCAGCAGCCAAGGGGGGGCTAGCGGGGGACGCACAGATACGCAGTATTTT. Translation gives CASSQGGASGGRTDTQYF.

The genes are TRBV7-8 and TRBJ2-3; D unresolved. Germline values: CDR1 SGHVS, CDR2 FQNEAQ. This CDR3 region has 17 residues. V shed 1 base and J shed 0 bases, with 14 bases lying between them. The chain's CDR3 is CASSLGPVTTSTDTQYF. CDR3 DNA sequence: TGTGCCAGCAGCTTAGGGCCAGTGACAACCAGCACAGATACGCAGTATTTT.

V is TRBV19 and J is TRBJ2-7; TRBD1 is a possible D gene (6 bases). Germline V gene lookup returns CDR1 LNHDA and CDR2 SQIVND (reference sequence). The V end lost 5 bases, the J end lost 4 bases, and 9 bases lay between the germline ends. This CDR3 has 12 amino acids. This CDR3 is CASSLRGYEQYF. Written as DNA, the CDR3 is TGTGCCAGTAGTCTTAGGGGGTACGAGCAGTACTTC.

The chain recombines TRBV4-2 with TRBJ1-5; D unresolved. Germline V gene data show CDR1 as LGHNA and CDR2 as YNFKEQ. Between the trimmed V and J ends, which lost 5 bases and 5 bases, there was a span of 19 bases. The CDR3 runs to 16 residues. For the CDR3, the DNA is TGTGCCAGCAGCTTGCGAAGCAATAAGATTTATCAGCCCCAGCATTTT. It encodes CASSLRSNKIYQPQHF.

This clone appeared a single time. As DNA, the CDR3 is TGTGCCAGTAGGAGACTAGATAGCACAGATACGCAGTATTTT. Translating gives CASRRLDSTDTQYF. The chain links TRBV19 to TRBJ2-3, with D maybe TRBD2 (6 bases). The CDR3 covers 14 residues. Germline-derived CDR1 and CDR2 are LNHDA and SQIVND (reference sequence). V was clipped by 6 bases and J by 0 bases, with 10 bases between them.

The rearrangement joins TRBV27 to TRBJ2-1; a possible D gene is TRBD2 (6 bases). The CDR3 covers 16 residues. Trimming removed 5 bases from V and 9 bases from J, with 23 bases in between. Germline assignment: CDR1 MNHEY and CDR2 SMNVEV (reference sequence). DNA for the CDR3: TGTGCCAGCAGTGGGTACGGGACTTCCAACCGAGGTGAGCAGTTCTTC. It yields the protein CASSGYGTSNRGEQFF.

With regard to this clone: Different DNA sequences within this sample yield the same CDR3. V usage is TRBV5-6 and J usage is TRBJ2-7; TRBD2 is a possible D gene (5 bases). The CDR3 is made up of 13 amino acids. CDR1 SGHDT and CDR2 YYEEEE come from the germline V gene. The germline V and J ends were trimmed by 2 bases and 3 bases, with 9 bases remaining between them. CDR3 in amino acids: CASSLGSYYEQYF. The CDR3 DNA reads TGTGCCAGCAGCTTAGGGAGCTACTACGAGCAGTACTTC.

The V gene is TRBV6-2 or TRBV6-3, the J gene TRBJ2-7, with D hard to call. Germline V gene sequence: CDR1 MNHEY, CDR2 SVGEGT. V lost 4 bases and J 2 bases, leaving 6 bases between the germline ends. The CDR3 is made up of 12 amino acids. CDR3 region: CASSSGAYEQYF. The DNA of the CDR3 is TGTGCCAGCAGTTCCGGAGCCTACGAGCAGTACTTC.

The chain is built from TRBV19 and TRBJ2-3, with D perhaps TRBD2 (6 bases). Germline V gene sequence: CDR1 LNHDA, CDR2 SQIVND (reference sequence). This CDR3 comprises 14 residues. The ends were cut back, 6 bases at V and 2 bases at J, with 12 bases in the middle. In DNA, the CDR3 is TGTGCCAGTAGCACTAGCATAAACACAGATACGCAGTATTTT. It translates to CASSTSINTDTQYF. The full variable domain, rest sourced from reference TRBV19 and TRBJ2-3, is DGGITQSPKYLFRKEGQNVTLSCEQNLNHDAMYWYRQDPGQGLRLIYYSQIVNDFQKGDIAEGYSVSREKKESFPLTVTSAQKNPTAFYLCASSTSINTDTQYFGPGTRLTVL.

The chain uses TRBV11-2 and TRBJ2-2, with D maybe TRBD1 (5 bases). Deletions cut 2 bases from V and 5 bases from J, with 15 bases between. CDR3 length: 16 amino acids. Germline values: CDR1 SGHAT, CDR2 FQNNGV. In nucleotides, the CDR3 is TGTGCCAGCAGCTTACAGGCAGGGTTGGGGACCGGGGAGCTGTTTTTT. Protein sequence: CASSLQAGLGTGELFF.

This clone has only a few counts. V gene TRBV19 combines with J gene TRBJ2-7, with 12 bases lining up with TRBD2. The CDR3 consists of 15 residues. Looked up from germline, CDR1 is LNHDA and CDR2 is SQIVND (reference sequence). The V and J ends lost 7 bases and 3 bases, in that order; junction bases with no gene match: 7. The DNA for the CDR3 is TGTGCCAGTACCCGAGGGACTAGCGGGCTCTACGAGCAGTACTTC. Translation: CASTRGTSGLYEQYF.

J is TRBJ2-7 and V is TRBV15, with 12 bases lining up with TRBD2. In germline, CDR1 is LNHNV, CDR2 YYDKDF (reference sequence). V trimming: 2 bases; J trimming: 4 bases; junction bases outside the gene matches: 9. CDR3 length: 17 amino acids. The CDR3 here is CATSRNGGLAGSYEQYF. CDR3 nucleotides: TGTGCCACCAGCAGAAACGGAGGACTAGCGGGATCGTACGAGCAGTACTTC.

The chain couples TRBV3-1 (or the pseudogene TRBV3-2) to TRBJ2-2, with 7 bases identical to TRBD2. After removal of 8 bases from V and 5 bases from J, the junction contained 11 bases not matched to a gene. Per the germline V gene, CDR1 is LGHDT and CDR2 is YNNKEL (reference sequence). The CDR3 is 15 amino acids. The chain's CDR3 is CASRLGLGGTGELFF. The CDR3 coding sequence is TGTGCCAGCCGACTAGGGTTGGGAGGGACCGGGGAGCTGTTTTTT.

The chain employs TRBV11-3 and TRBJ2-3, with 8 bases lining up with TRBD2. Germline CDR1 reads SGHNT; CDR2 reads YENEEA. The CDR3 has 15 amino acids. Losses at the gene ends were 6 bases for V and 2 bases for J; bases not matched to a gene: 7. The CDR3 DNA reads TGTGCCAGCAGTCCGTTAGCGGGACCCACAGATACGCAGTATTTT. Translated, it gives CASSPLAGPTDTQYF.

The V gene is TRBV30, the J gene TRBJ1-3; TRBD1 might be the D (6 bases). The CDR3 has 16 amino acids. The germline gives CDR1 GTSNPN, CDR2 SVGIG (reference sequence). V lost 2 bases and J 0 bases, leaving 14 bases between the germline ends. CDR3 sequence (DNA): TGTGCCTGGAGTTGGGGGGGCAGGAACTCTGGAAACACCATATATTTT. Amino acid sequence: CAWSWGGRNSGNTIYF. Filled out from reference TRBV30 and TRBJ1-3, the complete variable domain reads SQTIHQWPATLVQPVGSPLSLECTVEGTSNPNLYWYRQAAGRGLQLLFYSVGIGQISSEVPQNLSASRPQDRQFILSSKKLLLSDSGFYLCAWSWGGRNSGNTIYFGEGSWLTVV.

This chain links TRBV29-1 with TRBJ1-2, with D perhaps TRBD1 (6 bases). This CDR3 contains 12 residues. The germline CDR1 and CDR2 sequences are SQVTM and ANQGSEA. V was cut by 6 bases and J by 3 bases, with 11 bases left in between. This CDR3 reads CSVGNRDYGYTF. Here the CDR3 DNA reads TGCAGCGTCGGTAACAGGGACTATGGCTACACCTTC. The variable domain in full, with the rest retrieved from reference TRBV29-1 and TRBJ1-2, is SAVISQKPSRDICQRGTSLTIQCQVDSQVTMMFWYRQQPGQSLTLIATANQGSEATYESGFVIDKFPISRPNLTFSTLTVSNMSPEDSSIYLCSVGNRDYGYTFGSGTRLTVV.

The chain couples TRBV30 to TRBJ1-5; the match to TRBD1 covers 7 bases. With 4 bases clipped from V and 4 bases from J, the junction kept 13 bases outside the gene matches. Germline CDR1 and CDR2: GTSNPN and SVGIG (reference sequence). The CDR3 sequence is 16 residues long. DNA for the CDR3: TGTGCCTGGAATGGAGGGACAGATCTTAGTAATCAGCCCCAGCATTTT. Encoded protein: CAWNGGTDLSNQPQHF.